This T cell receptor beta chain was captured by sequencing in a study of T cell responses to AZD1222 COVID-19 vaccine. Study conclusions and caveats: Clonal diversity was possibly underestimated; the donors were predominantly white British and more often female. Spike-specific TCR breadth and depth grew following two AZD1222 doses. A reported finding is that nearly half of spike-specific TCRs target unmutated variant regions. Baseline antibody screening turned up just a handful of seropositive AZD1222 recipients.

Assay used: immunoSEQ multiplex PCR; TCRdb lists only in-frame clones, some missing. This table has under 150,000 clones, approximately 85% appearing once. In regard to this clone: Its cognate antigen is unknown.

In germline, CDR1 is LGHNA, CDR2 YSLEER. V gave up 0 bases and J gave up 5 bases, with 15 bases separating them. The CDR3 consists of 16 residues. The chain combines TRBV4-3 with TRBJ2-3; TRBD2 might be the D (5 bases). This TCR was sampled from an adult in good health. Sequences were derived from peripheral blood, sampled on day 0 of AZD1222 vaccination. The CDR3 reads CASSQDRSGFKDTQYF. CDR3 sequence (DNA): TGCGCCAGCAGCCAAGATAGAAGCGGATTTAAAGATACGCAGTATTTT.